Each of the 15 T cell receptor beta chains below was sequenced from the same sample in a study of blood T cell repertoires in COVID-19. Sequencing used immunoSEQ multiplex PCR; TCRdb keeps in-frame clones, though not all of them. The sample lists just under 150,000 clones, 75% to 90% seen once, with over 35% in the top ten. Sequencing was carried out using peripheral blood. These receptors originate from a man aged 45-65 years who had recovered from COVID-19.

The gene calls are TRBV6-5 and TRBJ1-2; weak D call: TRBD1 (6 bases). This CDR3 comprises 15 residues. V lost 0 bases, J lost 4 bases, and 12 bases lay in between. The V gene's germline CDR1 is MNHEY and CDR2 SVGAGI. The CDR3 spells CASSYSSTGSYGYTF. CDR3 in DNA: TGTGCCAGCAGTTACTCGAGTACAGGGTCCTATGGCTACACCTTC.

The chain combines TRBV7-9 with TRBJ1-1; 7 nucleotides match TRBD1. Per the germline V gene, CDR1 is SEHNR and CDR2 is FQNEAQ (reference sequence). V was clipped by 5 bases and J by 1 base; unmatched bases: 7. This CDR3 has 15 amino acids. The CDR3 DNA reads TGTGCCAGCAGCACCTGGGACAGAGCGAACACTGAAGCTTTCTTT. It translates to CASSTWDRANTEAFF.

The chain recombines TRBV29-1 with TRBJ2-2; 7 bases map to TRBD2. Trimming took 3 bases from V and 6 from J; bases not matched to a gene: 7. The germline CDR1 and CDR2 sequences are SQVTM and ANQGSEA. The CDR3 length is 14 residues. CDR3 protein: CSVERAGTAGELFF. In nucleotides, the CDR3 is TGCAGCGTTGAGCGAGCGGGGACCGCCGGGGAGCTGTTTTTT.

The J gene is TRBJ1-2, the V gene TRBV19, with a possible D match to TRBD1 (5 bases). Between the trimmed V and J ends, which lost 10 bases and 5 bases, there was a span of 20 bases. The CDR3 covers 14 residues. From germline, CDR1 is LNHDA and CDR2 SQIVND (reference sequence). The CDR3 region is CATNPSVGGYGYTF. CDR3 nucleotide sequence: TGTGCCACCAACCCCTCGGTGGGGGGATATGGCTACACCTTC.

CDR3 sequence (DNA): TGTGCCACCAGCAGAGCAGGGGCCTCCTACAATGAGCAGTTCTTC. Translation gives CATSRAGASYNEQFF. The V gene is TRBV15, the J gene TRBJ2-1; a possible D gene is TRBD1 (6 bases). V shed 1 base and J shed 0 bases, with 7 bases lying between them. The CDR3 loop spans 15 amino acids. Germline V lookup: CDR1 LNHNV, CDR2 YYDKDF (reference sequence).

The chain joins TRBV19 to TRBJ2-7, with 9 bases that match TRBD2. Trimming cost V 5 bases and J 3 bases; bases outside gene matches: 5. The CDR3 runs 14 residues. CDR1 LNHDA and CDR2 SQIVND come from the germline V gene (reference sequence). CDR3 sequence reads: CASSASGANYEQYF. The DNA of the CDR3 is TGTGCCAGTAGTGCTAGCGGGGCGAACTACGAGCAGTACTTC.

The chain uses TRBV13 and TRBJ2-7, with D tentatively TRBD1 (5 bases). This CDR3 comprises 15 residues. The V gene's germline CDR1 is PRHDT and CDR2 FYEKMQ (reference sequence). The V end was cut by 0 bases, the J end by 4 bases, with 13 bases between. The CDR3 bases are TGTGCCAGCAGCTTAGGACAGGTCGTTGGGTACGAGCAGTACTTC. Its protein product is CASSLGQVVGYEQYF. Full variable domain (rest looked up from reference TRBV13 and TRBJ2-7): AAGVIQSPRHLIKEKRETATLKCYPIPRHDTVYWYQQGPGQDPQFLISFYEKMQSDKGSIPDRFSAQQFSDYHSELNMSSLELGDSALYFCASSLGQVVGYEQYFGPGTRLTVT.

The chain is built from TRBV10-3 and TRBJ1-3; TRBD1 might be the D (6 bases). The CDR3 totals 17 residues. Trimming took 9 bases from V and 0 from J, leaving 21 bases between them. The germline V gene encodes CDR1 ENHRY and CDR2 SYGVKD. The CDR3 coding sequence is TGTGCCATAAGACCGGGACACGGAGTGAGCTCTGGAAACACCATATATTTT. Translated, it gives CAIRPGHGVSSGNTIYF.

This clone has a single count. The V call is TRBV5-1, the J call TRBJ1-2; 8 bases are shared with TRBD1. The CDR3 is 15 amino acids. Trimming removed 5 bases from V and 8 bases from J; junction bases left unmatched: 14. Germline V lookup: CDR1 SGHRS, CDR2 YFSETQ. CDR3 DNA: TGCGCCAGCAGTCCCCGAAGACAGGGGCTGGGCGGCTACACCTTC. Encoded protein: CASSPRRQGLGGYTF.

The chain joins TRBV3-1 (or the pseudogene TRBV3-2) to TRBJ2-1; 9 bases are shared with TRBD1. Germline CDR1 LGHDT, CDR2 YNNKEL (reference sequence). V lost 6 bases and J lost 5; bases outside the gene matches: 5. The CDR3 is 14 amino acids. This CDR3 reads CASRLGQGNNEQFF. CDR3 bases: TGTGCCAGCAGACTGGGACAGGGCAACAATGAGCAGTTCTTC.

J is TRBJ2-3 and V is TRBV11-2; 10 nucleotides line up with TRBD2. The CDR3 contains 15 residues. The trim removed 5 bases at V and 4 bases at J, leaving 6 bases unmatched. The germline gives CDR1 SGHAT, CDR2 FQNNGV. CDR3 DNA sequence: TGTGCCAGCAGCCTAGCGGGGGTAGTGGCAGATACGCAGTATTTT. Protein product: CASSLAGVVADTQYF.

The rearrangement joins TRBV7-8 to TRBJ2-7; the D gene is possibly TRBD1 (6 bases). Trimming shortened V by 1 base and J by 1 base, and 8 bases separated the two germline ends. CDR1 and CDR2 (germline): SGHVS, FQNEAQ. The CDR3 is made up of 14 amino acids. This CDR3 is CASSLEGDSYEQYF. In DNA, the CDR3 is TGTGCCAGCAGCTTAGAGGGGGATTCCTACGAGCAGTACTTC.

This chain's CDR3 is CASSQSARDSNQPQHF. In nucleotides, the CDR3 is TGCGCCAGCAGTCAATCGGCCAGGGATAGCAATCAGCCCCAGCATTTT. This chain links TRBV23-1 with TRBJ1-5, with D perhaps TRBD1 (5 bases). TRBV23-1 is identified as an open reading frame with a role that is uncertain. The CDR3 consists of 16 residues. V lost 0 bases, J lost 0 bases, and 9 bases lay in between.

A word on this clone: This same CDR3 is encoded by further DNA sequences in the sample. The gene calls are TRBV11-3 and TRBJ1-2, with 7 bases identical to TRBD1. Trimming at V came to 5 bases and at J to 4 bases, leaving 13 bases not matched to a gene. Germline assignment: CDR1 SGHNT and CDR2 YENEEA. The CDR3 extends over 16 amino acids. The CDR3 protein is CASSPEGRGGSYGYTF. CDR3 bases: TGTGCCAGCAGCCCCGAGGGGAGAGGGGGCAGCTATGGCTACACCTTC.

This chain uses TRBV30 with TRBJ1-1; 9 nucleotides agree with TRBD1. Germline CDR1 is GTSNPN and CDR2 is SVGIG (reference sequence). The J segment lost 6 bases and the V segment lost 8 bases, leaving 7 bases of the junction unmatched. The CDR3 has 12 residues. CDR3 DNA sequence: TGTGCCCGGGGACAGGGCTTCGCTGAAGCTTTCTTT. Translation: CARGQGFAEAFF. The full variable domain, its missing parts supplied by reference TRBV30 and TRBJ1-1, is SQTIHQWPATLVQPVGSPLSLECTVEGTSNPNLYWYRQAAGRGLQLLFYSVGIGQISSEVPQNLSASRPQDRQFILSSKKLLLSDSGFYLCARGQGFAEAFFGQGTRLTVV.